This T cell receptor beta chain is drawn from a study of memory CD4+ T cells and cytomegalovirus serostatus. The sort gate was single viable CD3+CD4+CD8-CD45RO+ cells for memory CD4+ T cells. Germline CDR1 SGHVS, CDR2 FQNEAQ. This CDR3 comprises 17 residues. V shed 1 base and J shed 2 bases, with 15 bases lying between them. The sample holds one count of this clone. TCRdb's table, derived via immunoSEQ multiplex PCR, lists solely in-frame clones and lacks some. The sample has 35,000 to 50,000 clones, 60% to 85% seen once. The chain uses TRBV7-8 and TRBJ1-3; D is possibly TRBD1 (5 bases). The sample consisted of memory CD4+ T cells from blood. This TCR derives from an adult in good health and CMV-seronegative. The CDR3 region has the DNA TGTGCCAGCAGCTTAGTTTTGCGGCAGGGCCCTGGAAACACCATATATTTT. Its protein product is CASSLVLRQGPGNTIYF.